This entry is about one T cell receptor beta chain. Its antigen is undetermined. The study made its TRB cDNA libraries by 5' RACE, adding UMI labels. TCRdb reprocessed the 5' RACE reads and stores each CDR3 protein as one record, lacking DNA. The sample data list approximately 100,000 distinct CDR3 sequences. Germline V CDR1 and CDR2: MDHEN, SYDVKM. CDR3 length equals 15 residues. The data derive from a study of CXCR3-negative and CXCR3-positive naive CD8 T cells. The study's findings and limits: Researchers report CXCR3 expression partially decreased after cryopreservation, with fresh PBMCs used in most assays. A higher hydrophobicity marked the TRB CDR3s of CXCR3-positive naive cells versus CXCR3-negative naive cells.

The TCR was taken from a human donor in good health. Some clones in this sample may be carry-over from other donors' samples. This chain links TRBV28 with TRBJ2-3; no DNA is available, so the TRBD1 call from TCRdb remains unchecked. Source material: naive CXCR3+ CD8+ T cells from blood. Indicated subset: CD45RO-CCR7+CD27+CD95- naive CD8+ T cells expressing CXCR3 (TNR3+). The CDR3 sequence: CASSWGGPGPDTQYF.